Listed below are T cell receptor beta chains from one sample, sequenced in a study of T cell changes during pregnancy in multiple sclerosis. The method was immunoSEQ multiplex PCR; TCRdb's version includes in-frame clones alone and lacks a portion of them. The sample shows 37,000 or so clones, 85% to 95% of them seen only once. The sequencing here drew on CD4+ T cells from peripheral blood mononuclear cells, taken in the second trimester of pregnancy. Source of these receptors: a female donor with multiple sclerosis, enrolled in a pregnancy study. Each CDR3 is given with its conserved first and last residue. The order of the fields is clone size, V gene, J gene, D gene, CDR3 DNA, CDR3 protein. A D gene is named only where the DNA matches it firmly. Expanded clones get a size class; other rows say once, few or many, or leave the size out.

>-|TRBV19|TRBJ1-2|-
TGTGCCAGTACCCCACCCGGGGGGCAGCGTGATGGCTACACCTTC
CASTPPGGQRDGYTF
>-|TRBV19|TRBJ2-3|-
TGTGCCAGTAGTATCGTCCGGGGGGATACGCAGTATTTT
CASSIVRGDTQYF
>-|TRBV10-1|TRBJ1-1|-
TGCGCCAGCAGTGAGCAGGGGAACACTGAAGCTTTCTTT
CASSEQGNTEAFF
>-|TRBV2|TRBJ2-3|TRBD2
TGTGCCCTACGGCCCCCCCTTCGAGCGGGGGGCCCCATTAGCACAGATACGCAGTATTTT
CALRPPLRAGGPISTDTQYF
>-|TRBV28|TRBJ2-7|TRBD1
TGTGCCAGCAGTGCATCCTCCCGACAGGGTGCCTACGAGCAGTACTTC
CASSASSRQGAYEQYF
>-|TRBV5-1|TRBJ2-7|-
TGCGCCAGCAGCTACCTGACAGCAGCCTACGAGCAGTACTTC
CASSYLTAAYEQYF
>-|TRBV7-2|TRBJ1-2|-
TGTGCCAGCAGCTTATTGGCAAGTAACTATGGCTACACCTTC
CASSLLASNYGYTF
>-|TRBV7-3|TRBJ2-1|-
TGTGCCAGCAGCCCTTCGGTCTCGGATGAGCAGTTCTTC
CASSPSVSDEQFF
>-|TRBV5-6|TRBJ2-7|TRBD2
TGTGCCAGCAGCTTGGAGGGACTAGCCTACGAGCAGTACTTC
CASSLEGLAYEQYF
>-|TRBV10-3|TRBJ2-3|TRBD1
TGTGCCATCAGTGAGTCGGACAGGGGGCAATGGGCAGATACGCAGTATTTT
CAISESDRGQWADTQYF
>-|TRBV19|TRBJ2-1|-
TGTGCCAGTAGTATAGTTGGGGCGAGGAATGAGCAGTTCTTC
CASSIVGARNEQFF
>-|TRBV7-2|TRBJ2-7|TRBD2
TGTGCCAGCAGCTTAGAACTAGCGGGAGGAGGCGAGCAGTACTTC
CASSLELAGGGEQYF
>-|TRBV7-2|TRBJ2-7|TRBD2
TGTGCCAGCAGCTCCCAAGGAGCGGGAGGGGTCTACGAGCAGTACTTC
CASSSQGAGGVYEQYF
>-|TRBV10-3|TRBJ1-1|-
TGTGCCATCAGCCCACGGGGGGACGGGAACACTGAAGCTTTCTTT
CAISPRGDGNTEAFF
>-|TRBV5-1|TRBJ2-7|-
TGCGCCAGCAGACAAGGGACAACGAGCTCCTACGAGCAGTACTTC
CASRQGTTSSYEQYF
>-|TRBV6-5|TRBJ1-5|-
TGTGCCAGCGGCGTAACAGGGACCCAGCCCCAGCATTTT
CASGVTGTQPQHF
>-|TRBV7-2|TRBJ2-5|TRBD2
TGTGCCAGCAGCTTGGGGTACGGGGGGGCAGGAGAGACCCAGTACTTC
CASSLGYGGAGETQYF
>few|TRBV13|TRBJ2-2|TRBD1
TGTGCCAGCAGCCTCAGACAGGGAAGTATCACCGGGGAGCTGTTTTTT
CASSLRQGSITGELFF
>-|TRBV7-9|TRBJ2-7|TRBD2
TGTGCCAGCAGCGGCACCACCAGCGGGGTTTGGGAGCAGTACTTC
CASSGTTSGVWEQYF
>-|TRBV11-2|TRBJ2-7|TRBD2
TGTGCCAGCAGCGCATACCGGGGACTAGCGGGAGTAGGCGAGCAGTACTTC
CASSAYRGLAGVGEQYF
>-|TRBV11-2|TRBJ2-3|TRBD1
TGTGCCAGCAGCCCCCCCGGGACAGCGTTCACAGATACGCAGTATTTT
CASSPPGTAFTDTQYF
>-|TRBV6-5|TRBJ1-4|TRBD1
TGTGCCAGCAGCGGACAGGGGGCGGGGGAAAAACTGTTTTTT
CASSGQGAGEKLFF
>-|TRBV5-8|TRBJ1-1|-
TGTGCCAGCAGCTTGGGGGGGGTAAGGGCGGGAGCTTTCTTT
CASSLGGVRAGAFF
>-|TRBV7-9|TRBJ1-1|-
TGTGCCAGCAGCTTAATGCAGGGGCCAGGGGAAGCTTTCTTT
CASSLMQGPGEAFF
>-|TRBV6-5|TRBJ1-2|-
TGTGCCAGCAGTTACTCGATTGGGGCAGAAAACTATGGCTACACCTTC
CASSYSIGAENYGYTF
>-|TRBV5-1|TRBJ2-1|TRBD2
TGCGCCAGCAGTTCGCGGGAGGGCGGCGAGCAGTTCTTC
CASSSREGGEQFF
>-|TRBV5-4|TRBJ2-5|-
TGTGCCAGCAGCTTGGTGGGAGAAGAGACCCAGTACTTC
CASSLVGEETQYF
>-|TRBV7-8|TRBJ1-2|TRBD1
TGTGCCAGCAGTTTCGACAGGGAAGGCTACACCTTC
CASSFDREGYTF
>-|TRBV5-1|TRBJ1-1|-
TGCGCCAGCAGCTTGGGACAAGCAGGGAACACTGAAGCTTTCTTT
CASSLGQAGNTEAFF
>once|TRBV5-1|TRBJ1-5|-
TGCGCCAGCAGCTTGATAGGCAATCAGCCCCAGCATTTT
CASSLIGNQPQHF
>-|TRBV5-1|TRBJ2-2|TRBD1
TGCGCCAGCAGCTTGTCCAGACAGGGCTTCACCGGGGAGCTGTTTTTT
CASSLSRQGFTGELFF
>-|TRBV5-1|TRBJ2-7|-
TGCGCCAGCAGCTTGTCGTTTTCCACAGGAGCTTCTGTGGACGAGCAGTACTTC
CASSLSFSTGASVDEQYF
>-|TRBV5-1|TRBJ1-1|-
TGCGCCAGCAGACCAGATAACACTGAAGCTTTCTTT
CASRPDNTEAFF
>-|TRBV2|TRBJ1-1|-
TGTGCCAGCAGTGCATTGAACACTGAAGCTTTCTTT
CASSALNTEAFF
>-|TRBV21-1|TRBJ1-1|-
TGTGCCAGCAGCCCACGGGACAGGGGAGAATCGGACACTGAAGCTTTCTTT
CASSPRDRGESDTEAFF
>-|TRBV7-9|TRBJ2-6|-
TGTGCCAGCAGCTTATATAGCTCTGGGGCCAACGTCCTGACTTTC
CASSLYSSGANVLTF
>-|TRBV28|TRBJ2-1|TRBD2
TGTGCCAGCAGGGCCGTTAGCGGGAGTTATTCCTACAATGAGCAGTTCTTC
CASRAVSGSYSYNEQFF
>-|TRBV28|TRBJ2-3|-
TGTGCCAGCAGTTTTAAGGGGCGCACAGATACGCAGTATTTT
CASSFKGRTDTQYF
>-|TRBV19|TRBJ1-5|-
TGTGCCAGTAGTATGACAGTTTCGGGCAATCAGCCCCAGCATTTT
CASSMTVSGNQPQHF
>-|TRBV25-1|TRBJ1-2|TRBD1
TGTGCCAGCAGTGGAGACCTTGACAGGGGATATAGCTACACCTTC
CASSGDLDRGYSYTF
>-|TRBV7-3|TRBJ2-6|TRBD1
TGTGCCAGCAGCCCCCCCCTGCAGGGGGCAGGTGGGGCCAACGTCCTGACTTTC
CASSPPLQGAGGANVLTF
>few|TRBV30|TRBJ1-1|TRBD1
TGTGCCTGGACCCTAGGACAGGGGGCCACTGAAGCTTTCTTT
CAWTLGQGATEAFF
>-|TRBV5-1|TRBJ1-4|TRBD1
TGCGCCAGCAGCTCACACAGGGGGCTCGGAGCAACTAATGAAAAACTGTTTTTT
CASSSHRGLGATNEKLFF
>-|TRBV27|TRBJ2-7|TRBD1
TGTGCCAGCAGTTTACGCACCGGGACAGGACCCTACGAGCAGTACTTC
CASSLRTGTGPYEQYF
>once|TRBV2|TRBJ2-7|-
TGTGCCAGCCTACCCACAGAATACTCCTACGAGCAGTACTTC
CASLPTEYSYEQYF
>once|TRBV14|TRBJ2-1|-
TGTGCCAGCAGCCAAGATTTATATCGGGAGCAGTTCTTC
CASSQDLYREQFF
>-|TRBV14|TRBJ2-1|TRBD2
TGTGCCAGCAGCCAGCAGGGCGGGAGAAATGAGCAGTTCTTC
CASSQQGGRNEQFF
>-|TRBV7-9|TRBJ1-2|-
TGTGCCAGCAGCTTGGGGGGTCCGGGGATCGGGGACGGCTACACCTTC
CASSLGGPGIGDGYTF
>-|TRBV5-1|TRBJ1-2|TRBD1
TGCGCCAGCAGTGGAGACAGGGGGAGCGATGGCTACACCTTC
CASSGDRGSDGYTF
>once|TRBV4-3|TRBJ1-1|-
TGCGCCAGCAGCCAAGGGCCAGGCTCTATGACTGAAGCTTTCTTT
CASSQGPGSMTEAFF
>-|TRBV7-2|TRBJ1-5|TRBD1
TGTGCCAGCAGCTTATCCCAGGGGGGACTCAATTATCAGCCCCAGCATTTT
CASSLSQGGLNYQPQHF
>-|TRBV18|TRBJ2-2|-
TGTGCCAGCTCACCACTGGACACTTATTTCACCGGGGAGCTGTTTTTT
CASSPLDTYFTGELFF
>-|TRBV5-6|TRBJ1-2|-
TGTGCCAGCAGCTTGATCACTAACTATGGCTACACCTTC
CASSLITNYGYTF
>-|TRBV4-3|TRBJ2-5|TRBD1
TGCGCCAGCAGCCAATATGACAGGGGGCTAGGGGAGACCCAGTACTTC
CASSQYDRGLGETQYF
>once|TRBV5-1|TRBJ2-7|TRBD1
TGCGCCAGCAGTATCGTGGGACAGGGAGGCAACGAGCAGTACTTC
CASSIVGQGGNEQYF
>-|TRBV6-5|TRBJ1-2|TRBD1
TGTGCCAGCAGTTACGACCCCCAGGGGGCGAACTATGGCTACACCTTC
CASSYDPQGANYGYTF
>-|TRBV12-5|TRBJ2-1|-
TGTGCTAGTGGCCCCCCAGGTACGCCAGCAGCTGAGCAGTTCTTC
CASGPPGTPAAEQFF